The 11 T cell receptor beta chains below all came from one sample that was sequenced in a study of Graves' ophthalmopathy and Graves' hyperthyroidism. The TCR beta CDR3 regions underwent amplification from RNA transcripts. The workflow started with a first-round RT-PCR run with HTBI primers and then moved on to a second-round multiplex PCR. TCRdb reprocessed the multiplex PCR reads with MiXCR, giving one entry per CDR3 protein. This table has more than 300,000 distinct CDR3 sequences, about 15% appearing once. The source material was peripheral blood. These receptor sequences come from an adult woman with stable Graves' hyperthyroidism.

This clonotype was recorded at least ten times. The chain uses TRBV7-9 and TRBJ1-2; D gene unclear. Germline loops: CDR1 SEHNR, CDR2 FQNEAQ (reference sequence). The V gene lost 5 bases and the J gene lost 4 bases, with 11 bases spanning the gap. CDR3 size: 13 residues. For the CDR3, the DNA is TGTGCCAGCAGCCGCCCAGATTTCTATGGCTACACCTTC. Protein sequence: CASSRPDFYGYTF. Full variable domain (outside the CDR3, taken from reference TRBV7-9 and TRBJ1-2): DTGVSQNPRHKITKRGQNVTFRCDPISEHNRLYWYRQTLGQGPEFLTYFQNEAQLEKSRLLSDRFSAERPKGSFSTLEIQRTEQGDSAMYLCASSRPDFYGYTFGSGTRLTVV.

CDR3 residues: CASSYRVRETQYF. The CDR3 bases are TGTGCCAGCAGTTACAGGGTGCGGGAGACCCAGTACTTC. The rearrangement joins TRBV28 to TRBJ2-5, with D possibly being TRBD1 (6 bases). Germline-derived CDR1 and CDR2 are MDHEN and SYDVKM. The CDR3 runs 13 residues. V dropped 4 bases and J dropped 5 bases, with 11 bases sitting between them. Full variable domain (rest looked up from reference TRBV28 and TRBJ2-5): DVKVTQSSRYLVKRTGEKVFLECVQDMDHENMFWYRQDPGLGLRLIYFSYDVKMKEKGDIPEGYSVSREKKERFSLILESASTNQTSMYLCASSYRVRETQYFGPGTRLLVL.

CDR3 sequence: CASRLQTNTGELFF. The CDR3 coding sequence is TGTGCCAGCAGGCTACAGACTAACACCGGGGAGCTGTTTTTT. This chain joins TRBV3-1 and TRBJ2-2; no definite D call. CDR1 and CDR2 (germline): LGHDT, YNNKEL (reference sequence). The CDR3 has 14 amino acids. V was shortened by 6 bases and J by 2 bases, with 10 bases between the two germline ends.

This clonotype was seen repeatedly, ten times or more. The J gene is TRBJ1-1, the V gene TRBV7-2; 8 positions match TRBD1. The CDR3 is 16 residues long. Unmatched junction bases numbered 10, after V lost 7 bases and J lost 0 bases. Germline V gives CDR1 SGHTA, CDR2 FQGNSA. The CDR3 protein is CASTTPQTGVNTEAFF. The CDR3 DNA follows: TGTGCCAGCACCACCCCCCAGACAGGGGTGAACACTGAAGCTTTCTTT.

This clonotype was detected ten times or more. The chain links TRBV28 to TRBJ1-5, with 9 nucleotides matching TRBD1. The CDR3 length is 16 residues. CDR1 is MDHEN and CDR2 is SYDVKM in the germline V gene. The V gene end was trimmed by 5 bases and the J gene end by 6 bases; junction bases not matched to a gene: 11. The DNA of the CDR3 is TGTGCCAGCAGTCGAGGACAGGGGCGTATCGGTCAGCCCCAGCATTTT. Residues: CASSRGQGRIGQPQHF.

This clonotype was detected ten times or more. This chain uses TRBV9 with TRBJ2-5; the match to TRBD1 covers 10 bases. This CDR3 has 15 amino acids. V lost 3 bases, J lost 4 bases, and 6 bases stayed unmatched. Germline values: CDR1 SGDLS, CDR2 YYNGEE. The CDR3 spells CASSAGTGDVETQYF. The CDR3 DNA is TGTGCCAGCAGCGCCGGGACAGGGGATGTAGAGACCCAGTACTTC.

There are many counts of this clonotype. The chain recombines TRBV5-1 with TRBJ1-1, with a tentative D call TRBD1 (5 bases). The V gene's germline CDR1 is SGHRS and CDR2 YFSETQ. V lost 0 bases and J 4 bases, leaving 10 bases between the germline ends. CDR3 size: 14 residues. This chain's CDR3 is CASSLEAQGTEAFF. The CDR3 DNA is TGCGCCAGCAGCTTGGAGGCGCAGGGCACTGAAGCTTTCTTT. Variable domain in full (rest from reference TRBV5-1 and TRBJ1-1): KAGVTQTPRYLIKTRGQQVTLSCSPISGHRSVSWYQQTPGQGLQFLFEYFSETQRNKGNFPGRFSGRQFSNSRSEMNVSTLELGDSALYLCASSLEAQGTEAFFGQGTRLTVV.

This clonotype was picked up many times. This sequence joins TRBV29-1 and TRBJ1-2, with 10 bases aligning to TRBD1. The CDR3 is 16 amino acids. The V gene end was trimmed by 1 base and the J gene end by 6 bases; junction bases not matched to a gene: 11. The V gene's germline CDR1 is SQVTM and CDR2 ANQGSEA. The CDR3 DNA sequence: TGCAGCGTTGAAGCTCTGACAGGGGGCGACTATGATGGCTACACCTTC. It specifies CSVEALTGGDYDGYTF.

The table lists this clonotype with many counts. The genes are TRBV19 and TRBJ1-6; 8 nucleotides line up with TRBD1. After removal of 3 bases from V and 11 bases from J, the junction contained 3 bases not matched to a gene. CDR3 length: 13 amino acids. The V gene's germline CDR1 is LNHDA and CDR2 SQIVND (reference sequence). CDR3 sequence: CASSIQGAPPLHF. The CDR3 coding sequence is TGTGCCAGTAGTATCCAGGGGGCTCCACCCCTCCACTTT.

This clonotype has more than one count but fewer than ten. The rearrangement uses TRBV29-1 and TRBJ2-2; D is unresolved. The CDR3 runs 14 residues. V lost 1 base and J lost 2, with 8 bases in between. Germline CDR1 is SQVTM and CDR2 is ANQGSEA. This chain's CDR3 is CSVEGPYNTGELFF. The DNA for the CDR3 is TGCAGCGTTGAAGGCCCCTACAACACCGGGGAGCTGTTTTTT.

The genes are TRBV20-1 and TRBJ2-7; D gene uncertain. CDR3 size: 11 residues. The V and J ends lost 6 bases and 11 bases respectively, with 17 bases between them. CDR1 is DFQATT and CDR2 is SNEGSKA in the germline V gene (reference sequence). As DNA, the CDR3 is TGCAGTGCGAAAACTTCGAATACAAAGTACTTC. Translation gives CSAKTSNTKYF.